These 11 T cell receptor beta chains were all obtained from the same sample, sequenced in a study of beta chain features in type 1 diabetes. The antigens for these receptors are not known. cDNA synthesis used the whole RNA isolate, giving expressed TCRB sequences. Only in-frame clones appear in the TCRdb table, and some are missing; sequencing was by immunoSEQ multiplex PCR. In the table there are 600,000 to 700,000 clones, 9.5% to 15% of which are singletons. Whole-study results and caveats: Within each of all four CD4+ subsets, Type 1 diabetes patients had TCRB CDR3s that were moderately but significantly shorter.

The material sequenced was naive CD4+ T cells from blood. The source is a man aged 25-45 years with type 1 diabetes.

The CDR3 loop reads CASTRTGGFVGYGYTF. Written as DNA, the CDR3 is TGTGCCAGTACAAGGACAGGGGGCTTCGTTGGGTATGGCTACACCTTC. V usage is TRBV19 and J usage is TRBJ1-2; 11 nucleotides match TRBD1. Trimming at V came to 7 bases and at J to 5 bases, leaving 12 bases not matched to a gene. This CDR3 is 16 amino acids long. The germline V gene encodes CDR1 LNHDA and CDR2 SQIVND (reference sequence).

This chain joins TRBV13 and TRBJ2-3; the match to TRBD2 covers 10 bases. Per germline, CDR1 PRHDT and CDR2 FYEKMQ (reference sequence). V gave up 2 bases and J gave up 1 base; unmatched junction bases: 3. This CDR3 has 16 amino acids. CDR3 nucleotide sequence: TGTGCCAGCAGCTTAAGGAGCGGGGGGGGCACAGATACGCAGTATTTT. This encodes CASSLRSGGGTDTQYF.

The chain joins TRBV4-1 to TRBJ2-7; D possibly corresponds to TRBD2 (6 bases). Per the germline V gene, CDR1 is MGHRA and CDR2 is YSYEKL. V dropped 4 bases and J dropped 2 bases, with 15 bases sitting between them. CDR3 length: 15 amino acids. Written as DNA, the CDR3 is TGCGCCAGCAGCCCCGGAATGGGGGGACCCTACGAGCAGTACTTC. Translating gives CASSPGMGGPYEQYF.

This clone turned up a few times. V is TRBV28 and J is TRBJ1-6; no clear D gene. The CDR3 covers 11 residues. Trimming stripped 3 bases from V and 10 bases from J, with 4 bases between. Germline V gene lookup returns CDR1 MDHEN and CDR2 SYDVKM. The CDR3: CASSLYSPLHF. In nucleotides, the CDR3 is TGTGCCAGCAGTTTGTACTCACCCCTCCACTTT.

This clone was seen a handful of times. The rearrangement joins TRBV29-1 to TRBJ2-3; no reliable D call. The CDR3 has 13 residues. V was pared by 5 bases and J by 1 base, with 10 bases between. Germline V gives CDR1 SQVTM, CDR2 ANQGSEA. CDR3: CSVKTLRTDTQYF. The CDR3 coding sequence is TGCAGCGTTAAGACATTACGCACAGATACGCAGTATTTT.

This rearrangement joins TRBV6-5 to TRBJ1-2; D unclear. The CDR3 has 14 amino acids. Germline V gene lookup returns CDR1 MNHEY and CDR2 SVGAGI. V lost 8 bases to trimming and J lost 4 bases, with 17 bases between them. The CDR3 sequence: CASGGTERGYGYTF. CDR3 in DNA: TGTGCCAGCGGCGGCACCGAGCGGGGCTATGGCTACACCTTC.

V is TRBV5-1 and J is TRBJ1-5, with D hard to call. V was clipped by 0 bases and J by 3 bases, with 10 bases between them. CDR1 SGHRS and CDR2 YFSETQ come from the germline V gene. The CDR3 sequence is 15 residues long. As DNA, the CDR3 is TGCGCCAGCAGCTTGGAGGGCCAGAACAATCAGCCCCAGCATTTT. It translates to CASSLEGQNNQPQHF.

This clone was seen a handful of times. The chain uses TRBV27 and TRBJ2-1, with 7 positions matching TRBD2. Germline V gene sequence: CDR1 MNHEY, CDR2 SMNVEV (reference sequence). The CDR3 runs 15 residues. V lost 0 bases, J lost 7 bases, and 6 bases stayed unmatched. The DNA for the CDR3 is TGTGCCAGCAGTTTATCCCTGGGGGGGTTGAATGAGCAGTTCTTC. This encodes CASSLSLGGLNEQFF.

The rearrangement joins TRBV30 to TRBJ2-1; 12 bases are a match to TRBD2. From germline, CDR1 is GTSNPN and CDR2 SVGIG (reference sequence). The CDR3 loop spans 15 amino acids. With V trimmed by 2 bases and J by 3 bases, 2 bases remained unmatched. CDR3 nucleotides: TGTGCCTGGAGTCCGACTAGCGGGGGCTACAATGAGCAGTTCTTC. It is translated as CAWSPTSGGYNEQFF.

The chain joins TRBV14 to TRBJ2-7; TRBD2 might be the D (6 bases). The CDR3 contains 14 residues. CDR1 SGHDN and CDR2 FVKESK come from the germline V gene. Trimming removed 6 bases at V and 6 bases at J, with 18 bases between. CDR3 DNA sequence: TGTGCCAGCAGACCCGGGACTGGGAGCTCCGAGCAGTACTTC. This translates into CASRPGTGSSEQYF.

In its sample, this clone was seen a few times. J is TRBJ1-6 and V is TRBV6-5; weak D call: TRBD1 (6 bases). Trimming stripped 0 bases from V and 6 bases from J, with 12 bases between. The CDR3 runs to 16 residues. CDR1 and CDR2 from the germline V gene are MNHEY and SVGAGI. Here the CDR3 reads CASSYSISRGNSPLHF. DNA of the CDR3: TGTGCCAGCAGTTACTCGATATCCAGGGGTAATTCACCCCTCCACTTT.